The clone carrying this T cell receptor beta chain was observed many times. Its target is unknown. The CDR3 sequence is 16 residues long. Germline V gene data show CDR1 as SGHVS and CDR2 as FQNEAQ. Trimming removed 5 bases from V and 0 bases from J, with 14 bases in between. This record belongs to a study of T cell repertoires in cytomegalovirus infection. One entry per CDR3 protein, called by TCRdb with MiXCR from the reads. The repertoire holds more than 150,000 distinct CDR3 sequences, with roughly a fifth as singletons. Study-wide findings and caveats: The study found HLA-C-restricted CMV-specific TCR beta clonotypes dominating the ex vivo response.

Sequences were obtained from PBMCs. The clonotype comes from a human donor in good health (CMV status not recorded). Some clones in this sample may be carry-over from other donors' samples. This rearrangement joins TRBV7-8 to TRBJ1-5; D unresolved. CDR3 amino acids: CASSPILSTSNQPQHF. In DNA form, the CDR3 reads TGTGCCAGCAGCCCTATCCTGTCGACTAGCAATCAGCCCCAGCATTTT.